This T cell receptor beta chain was identified in a study of siplizumab effects on memory and regulatory T cells. The CDR3 spans 12 residues. Germline V lookup: CDR1 SQVTM, CDR2 ANQGSEA. Between the trimmed V and J ends, which lost 8 bases and 5 bases, there was a span of 16 bases. This table comes from immunoSEQ multiplex PCR, and its TCRdb copy is limited to in-frame clones, with some not included. The table has about 100,000 clones, 94% seen once; the top ten hold 1% to 1.5%. The sample comprised non-Treg CD4+ T cells sorted from blood. The chain recombines TRBV29-1 with TRBJ2-7; D might be TRBD1 (5 bases). This clonotype was sampled from a human donor in good health. The CDR3 nucleotides are TGCAGCATTGGCAGGGCTTTCAACGAGCAGTACTTC. Protein product: CSIGRAFNEQYF.